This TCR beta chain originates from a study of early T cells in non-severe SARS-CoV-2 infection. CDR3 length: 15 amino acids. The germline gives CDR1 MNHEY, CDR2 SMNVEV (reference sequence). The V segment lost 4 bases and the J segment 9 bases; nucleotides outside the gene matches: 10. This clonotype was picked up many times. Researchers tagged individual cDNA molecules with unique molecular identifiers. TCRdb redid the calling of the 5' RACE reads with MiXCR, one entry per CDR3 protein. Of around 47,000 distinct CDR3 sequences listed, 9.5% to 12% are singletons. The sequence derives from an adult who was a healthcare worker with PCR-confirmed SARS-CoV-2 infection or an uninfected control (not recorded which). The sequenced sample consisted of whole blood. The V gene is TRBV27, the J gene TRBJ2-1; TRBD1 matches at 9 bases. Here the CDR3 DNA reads TGTGCCAGCAGTTCCCGGGACAGGGAGGACGGTGAGCAGTTCTTC. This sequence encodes CASSSRDREDGEQFF.